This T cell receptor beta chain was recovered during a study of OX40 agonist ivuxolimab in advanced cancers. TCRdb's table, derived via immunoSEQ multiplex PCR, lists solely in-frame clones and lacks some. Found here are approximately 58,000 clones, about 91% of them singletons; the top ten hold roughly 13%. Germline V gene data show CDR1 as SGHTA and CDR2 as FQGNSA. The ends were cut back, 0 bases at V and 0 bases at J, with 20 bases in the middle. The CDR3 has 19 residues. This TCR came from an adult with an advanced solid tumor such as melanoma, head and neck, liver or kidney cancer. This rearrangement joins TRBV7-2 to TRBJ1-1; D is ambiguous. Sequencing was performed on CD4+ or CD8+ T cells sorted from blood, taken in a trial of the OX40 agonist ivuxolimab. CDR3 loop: CASSLALGRTKIMNTEAFF. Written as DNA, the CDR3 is TGTGCCAGCAGCTTAGCGTTAGGGCGCACGAAGATAATGAACACTGAAGCTTTCTTT.